The TCR beta chain under discussion was sequenced for a study of blood T cell repertoires in COVID-19 (TCRdb year 2020). With respect to the entire study: Collaborator samples came from the United States, Italy and Spain and covered acute and convalescent phases of COVID-19. Subjects who had been exposed to COVID-19, were actively infected with it, or had recovered from it provided the deeply sampled blood TCRbeta repertoires that made up the dataset. The samples were drawn from two sources: the first 160 participants of the ongoing ImmuneRACE study, and approximately 1,300 subjects contributed by 6 global collaborators. Sample metadata almost always included a de-identified subject ID, COVID-19 status, age in years and sex. HLA class I and class II types, where available, came from metadata supplied by the sample provider rather than from assay-based typing. A freely available public database, intended as a resource for researchers studying the immune response to SARS-CoV-2, is where the repertoires were released. The material from the prospective study consisted of cDNA or gDNA derived from T cells, B-cell-depleted T cells, or PBMCs.

With respect to this clone: Its antigen remains unidentified. Nothing much larger sits one base from this clone, and base qualities are not available.

What the research found in general, with its limitations: How much clinical and demographic metadata was included differed by source and by participant, and the metadata was provided uncurated.

Whole blood was collected in K2EDTA tubes by collaborating institutions according to the institutions' own protocols. For TCRbeta analysis, collaborator samples were shipped as frozen whole blood, as isolated PBMCs, or as DNA extracted from either sample type. The immunoSEQ Assay, a bias-controlled multiplex PCR, was used to amplify TCRbeta CDR3 regions from genomic DNA. In the paper's pipeline: The number of nucleated cells in each sample was estimated from the amplification of reference gene primers within the assay. To quantify the absolute abundance of each unique TCRbeta CDR3 rearrangement, sequence reads were collapsed and filtered. For each sample, productive Simpson clonality was calculated as the square root of Simpson's diversity index across productive rearrangements. The table comes from immuneACCESS by way of TCRdb, which keeps in-frame sequences with V and J called. Part of the clones is missing from these tables; in studies checked, under half for an unresolved V gene and the rest for unknown reasons. For V, J and clone size, that table is used; D and trimming come from the DNA. This sample gives about 86,000 clones in total; over 70% of them show up just once. Roughly 30% of the sample is taken by the ten largest.

The germline V gene specifies MNHEY as CDR1 and SVGEGT as CDR2. V is pruned by 0 bases and J by 6 bases, leaving 6 bases of the junction without a gene match. Taken from cysteine to phenylalanine, the CDR3 has 16 residues. The only DNA kept is the CDR3, 48 bases in frame from the first base. The TCR was taken from a woman older than 75 with active or convalescent COVID-19. The specimen was peripheral blood. This chain joins TRBV6-2 or TRBV6-3 to TRBJ2-7; 12 bases in the middle match TRBD2. The DNA reads as follows: TGTGCCAGCAGTTACTCGACTAGCGGGAGTAATTTCGAGCAGTACTTC. Protein translation: CASSYSTSGSNFEQYF.